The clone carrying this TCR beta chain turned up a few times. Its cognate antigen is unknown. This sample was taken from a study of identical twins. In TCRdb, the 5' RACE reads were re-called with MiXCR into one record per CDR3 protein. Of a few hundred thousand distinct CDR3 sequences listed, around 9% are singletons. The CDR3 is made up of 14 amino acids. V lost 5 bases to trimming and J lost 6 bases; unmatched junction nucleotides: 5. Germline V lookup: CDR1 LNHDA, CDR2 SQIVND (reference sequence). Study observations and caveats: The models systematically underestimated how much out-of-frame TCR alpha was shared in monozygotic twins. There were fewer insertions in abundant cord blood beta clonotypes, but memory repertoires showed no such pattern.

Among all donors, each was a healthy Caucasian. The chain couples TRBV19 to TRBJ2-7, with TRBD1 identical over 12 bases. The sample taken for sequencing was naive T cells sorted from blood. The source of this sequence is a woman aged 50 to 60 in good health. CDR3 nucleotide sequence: TGTGCCAGTAGTTTGGGACAGGGGGCGATCGAGCAGTACTTC. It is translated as CASSLGQGAIEQYF.